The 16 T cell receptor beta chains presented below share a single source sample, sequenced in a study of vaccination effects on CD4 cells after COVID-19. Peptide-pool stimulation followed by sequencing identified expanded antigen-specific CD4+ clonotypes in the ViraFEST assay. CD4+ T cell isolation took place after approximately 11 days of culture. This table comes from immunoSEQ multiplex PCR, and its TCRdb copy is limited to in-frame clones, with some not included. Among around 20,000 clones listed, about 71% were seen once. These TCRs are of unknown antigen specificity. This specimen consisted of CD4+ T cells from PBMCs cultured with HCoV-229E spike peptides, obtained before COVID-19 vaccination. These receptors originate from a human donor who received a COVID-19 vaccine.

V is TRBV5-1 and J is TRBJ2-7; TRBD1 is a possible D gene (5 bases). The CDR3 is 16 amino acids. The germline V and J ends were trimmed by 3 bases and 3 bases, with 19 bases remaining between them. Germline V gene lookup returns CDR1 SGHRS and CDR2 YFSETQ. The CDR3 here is CASSYGIGRANYEQYF. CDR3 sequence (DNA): TGCGCCAGCAGCTACGGTATCGGCAGGGCCAACTACGAGCAGTACTTC.

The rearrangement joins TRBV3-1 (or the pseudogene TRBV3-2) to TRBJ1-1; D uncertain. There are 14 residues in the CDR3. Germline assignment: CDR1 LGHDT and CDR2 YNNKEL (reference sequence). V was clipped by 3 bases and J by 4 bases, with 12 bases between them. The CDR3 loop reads CASSHFGDGTEAFF. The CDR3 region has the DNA TGTGCCAGCAGCCACTTCGGGGATGGCACTGAAGCTTTCTTT.

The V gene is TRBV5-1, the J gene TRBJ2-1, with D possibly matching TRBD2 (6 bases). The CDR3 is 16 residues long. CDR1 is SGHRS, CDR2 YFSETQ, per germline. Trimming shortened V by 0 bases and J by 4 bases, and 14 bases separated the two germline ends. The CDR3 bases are TGCGCCAGCAGCTTGGTGCGTAGCGGACCATACAATGAGCAGTTCTTC. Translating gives CASSLVRSGPYNEQFF.

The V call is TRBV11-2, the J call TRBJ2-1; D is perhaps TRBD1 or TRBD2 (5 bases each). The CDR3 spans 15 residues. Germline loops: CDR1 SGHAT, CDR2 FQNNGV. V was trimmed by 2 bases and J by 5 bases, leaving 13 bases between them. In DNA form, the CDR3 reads TGTGCCAGCAGCTTATGGGGGAACCAAAACAATGAGCAGTTCTTC. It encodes CASSLWGNQNNEQFF.

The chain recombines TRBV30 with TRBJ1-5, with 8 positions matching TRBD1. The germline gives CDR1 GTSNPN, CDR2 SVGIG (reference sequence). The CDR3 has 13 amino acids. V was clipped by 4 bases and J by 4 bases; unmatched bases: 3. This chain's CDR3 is CAWNHRGNQPQHF. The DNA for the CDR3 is TGTGCCTGGAACCACAGGGGGAATCAGCCCCAGCATTTT.

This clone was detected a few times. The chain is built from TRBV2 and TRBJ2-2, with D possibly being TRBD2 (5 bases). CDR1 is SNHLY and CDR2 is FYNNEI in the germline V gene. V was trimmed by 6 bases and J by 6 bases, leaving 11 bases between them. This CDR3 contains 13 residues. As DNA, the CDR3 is TGTGCCAGCAGATCTCTGGGAGCCGGGGAGCTGTTTTTT. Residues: CASRSLGAGELFF.

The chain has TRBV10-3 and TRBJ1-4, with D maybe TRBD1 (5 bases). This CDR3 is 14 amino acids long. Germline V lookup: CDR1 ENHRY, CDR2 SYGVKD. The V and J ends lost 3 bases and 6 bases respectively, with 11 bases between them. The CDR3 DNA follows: TGTGCCATCAGTGATAAGGGGACGGATGAAAAACTGTTTTTT. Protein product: CAISDKGTDEKLFF.

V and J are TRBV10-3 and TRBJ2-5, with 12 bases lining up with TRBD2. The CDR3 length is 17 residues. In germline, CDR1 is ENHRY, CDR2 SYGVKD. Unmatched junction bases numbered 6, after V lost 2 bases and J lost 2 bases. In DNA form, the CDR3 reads TGTGCCATCAGTGAGACGACTAGCGGGGGTTATCAAGAGACCCAGTACTTC. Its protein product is CAISETTSGGYQETQYF.

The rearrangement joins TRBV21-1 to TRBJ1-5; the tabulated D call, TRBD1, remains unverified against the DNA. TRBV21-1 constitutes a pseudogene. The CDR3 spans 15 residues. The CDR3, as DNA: TGTGCCAGCAGCAAACGAAGGACAGGCAATCAGCCCCAGCATTTT. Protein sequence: CASSKRRTGNQPQHF.

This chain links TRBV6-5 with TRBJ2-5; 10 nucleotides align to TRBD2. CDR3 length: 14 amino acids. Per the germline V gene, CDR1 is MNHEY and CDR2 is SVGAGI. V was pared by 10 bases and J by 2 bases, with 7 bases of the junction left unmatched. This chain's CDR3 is CATKSGGAQETQYF. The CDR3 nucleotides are TGTGCCACCAAAAGCGGGGGGGCACAAGAGACCCAGTACTTC.

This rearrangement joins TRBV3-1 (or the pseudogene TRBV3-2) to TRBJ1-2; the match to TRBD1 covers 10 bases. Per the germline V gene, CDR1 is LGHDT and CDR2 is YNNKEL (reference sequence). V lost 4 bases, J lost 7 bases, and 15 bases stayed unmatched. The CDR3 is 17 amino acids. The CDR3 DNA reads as TGTGCCAGCAGCCCGGCCGGGACAGGGGAGACTTGGCGTGGCTACACCTTC. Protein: CASSPAGTGETWRGYTF.

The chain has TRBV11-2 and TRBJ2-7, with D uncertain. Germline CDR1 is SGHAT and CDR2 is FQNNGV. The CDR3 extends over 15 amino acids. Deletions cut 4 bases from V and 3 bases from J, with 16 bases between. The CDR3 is CASSSLRVEYYEQYF. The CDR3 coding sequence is TGTGCCAGCAGCTCCCTAAGGGTGGAATACTACGAGCAGTACTTC.

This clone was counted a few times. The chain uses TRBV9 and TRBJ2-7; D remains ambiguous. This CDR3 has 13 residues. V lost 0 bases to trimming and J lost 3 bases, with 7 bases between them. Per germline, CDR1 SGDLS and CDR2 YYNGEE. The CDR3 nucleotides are TGTGCCAGCAGCGTAGACGGTCTCTACGAGCAGTACTTC. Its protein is CASSVDGLYEQYF.

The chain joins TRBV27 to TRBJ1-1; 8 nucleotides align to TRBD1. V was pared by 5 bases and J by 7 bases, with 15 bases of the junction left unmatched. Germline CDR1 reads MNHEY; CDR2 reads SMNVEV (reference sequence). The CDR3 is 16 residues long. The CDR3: CASSPLTGALWDEAFF. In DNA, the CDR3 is TGTGCCAGCAGTCCTCTGACAGGGGCGCTATGGGATGAAGCTTTCTTT.

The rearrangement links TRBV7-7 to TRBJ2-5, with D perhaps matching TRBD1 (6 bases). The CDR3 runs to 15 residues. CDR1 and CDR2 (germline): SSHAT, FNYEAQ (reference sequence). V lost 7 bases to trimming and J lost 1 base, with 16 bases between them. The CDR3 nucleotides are TGTGCCAGCACAACGGGAAGGACAGCCCAAGAGACCCAGTACTTC. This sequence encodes CASTTGRTAQETQYF.

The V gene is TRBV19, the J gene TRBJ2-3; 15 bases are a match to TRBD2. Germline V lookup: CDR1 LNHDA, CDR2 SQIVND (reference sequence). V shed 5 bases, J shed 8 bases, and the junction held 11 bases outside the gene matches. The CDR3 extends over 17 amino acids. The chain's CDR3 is CASSQSGLAGGPGTQYF. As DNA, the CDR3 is TGTGCCAGTAGTCAATCCGGACTAGCGGGGGGGCCGGGTACGCAGTATTTT.